Below are 13 T cell receptor beta chains sequenced from a single sample in a study of blood T cell repertoires in COVID-19 (dated by TCRdb to 2018 to 2021). The library was prepared using the immunoSEQ multiplex PCR assay. Entries here come from immuneACCESS through TCRdb and include only in-frame sequences with V and J called. Some clones fail to appear in such tables; in the studies checked, an unresolved V gene covers under half of the shortfall, and the cause of the remainder is unknown. The sample table lists roughly 100,000 clones, about 81% of them with a count of one. The ten largest clones represent roughly 4% of the sample. Sequencing was carried out using peripheral blood. Receptor source: a man aged 55 to 70 with acute or convalescent COVID-19.

This clone was counted once. The chain uses TRBV12-3 or TRBV12-4 and TRBJ1-5; D call uncertain. The V end was cut by 3 bases, the J end by 11 bases, with 8 bases between. This CDR3 spans 11 amino acids. The CDR3 DNA reads as TGTGCCAGCAGTTTCCTTTCGGCCCAGCATTTT. Translating it yields CASSFLSAQHF.

The chain employs TRBV5-6 and TRBJ1-2; 9 nucleotides line up with TRBD1. The germline V gene encodes CDR1 SGHDT and CDR2 YYEEEE. The V gene end was trimmed by 4 bases and the J gene end by 3 bases; junction bases not matched to a gene: 13. The CDR3 has 17 residues. CDR3 nucleotide sequence: TGTGCCAGCAGCCTTTATCCGGGACAGGGTCACGACTATGGCTACACCTTC. This codes for CASSLYPGQGHDYGYTF.

This clone was detected once. The chain couples TRBV5-1 to TRBJ1-1; tentative D call: TRBD1 (6 bases). The CDR3 loop spans 14 amino acids. Trimming took off 4 bases at V and 1 base at J, with 11 bases between the two ends. Germline V gene sequence: CDR1 SGHRS, CDR2 YFSETQ. The CDR3 loop reads CASSVSGANTEAFF. CDR3 nucleotide sequence: TGCGCCAGCAGCGTTTCAGGGGCGAACACTGAAGCTTTCTTT.

The CDR3 region has the DNA TGTGCCAGCAGCCCAAGGTACCGGGACAGTGATAATGAAAAACTGTTTTTT. Protein: CASSPRYRDSDNEKLFF. This chain joins TRBV7-9 and TRBJ1-4; 7 nucleotides match TRBD1. V lost 5 bases to trimming and J lost 4 bases; unmatched junction nucleotides: 13. Per germline, CDR1 SEHNR and CDR2 FQNEAQ (reference sequence). This CDR3 has 17 residues.

V is TRBV27 and J is TRBJ2-2, with D possibly TRBD1 on 6 matching bases. Germline V gene sequence: CDR1 MNHEY, CDR2 SMNVEV (reference sequence). V was cut by 6 bases and J by 6 bases, with 14 bases left in between. The CDR3 is 14 residues long. The CDR3, as DNA: TGTGCCAGCAGGCTAAACAGGGTTGCCGGGGAGCTGTTTTTT. Translating gives CASRLNRVAGELFF.

The chain combines TRBV9 with TRBJ2-1; 9 nucleotides align to TRBD2. CDR1 and CDR2 (germline): SGDLS, YYNGEE. The CDR3 is 15 amino acids. After removal of 4 bases from V and 6 bases from J, the junction contained 8 bases not matched to a gene. Here the CDR3 reads CASSSSGSNFNEQFF. For the CDR3, the DNA is TGTGCCAGCAGCAGTAGCGGGAGTAATTTCAATGAGCAGTTCTTC. The full variable domain, with the rest looked up from reference TRBV9 and TRBJ2-1, is DSGVTQTPKHLITATGQRVTLRCSPRSGDLSVYWYQQSLDQGLQFLIQYYNGEERAKGNILERFSAQQFPDLHSELNLSSLELGDSALYFCASSSSGSNFNEQFFGPGTRLTVL.

This clone has a handful of counts. V gene TRBV4-1 combines with J gene TRBJ2-3, with 7 bases lining up with TRBD2. J gave up 5 bases and V 8 bases, and 10 bases lay outside the gene matches. Germline V gene data show CDR1 as MGHRA and CDR2 as YSYEKL. This CDR3 has 14 amino acids. In nucleotides, the CDR3 is TGCGCCAGCCGACACCCGGGGAGGGGAGATACGCAGTATTTT. Its protein product is CASRHPGRGDTQYF.

The rearrangement links TRBV5-5 to TRBJ1-3; 8 positions agree with TRBD1. V dropped 4 bases and J dropped 4; count of bases not matched to a gene: 7. The CDR3 covers 15 residues. Germline V lookup: CDR1 SGHKS, CDR2 YYEKEE (reference sequence). CDR3 sequence reads: CASSRDRMGGNTIYF. The CDR3 DNA reads TGTGCCAGCAGCCGGGACAGGATGGGAGGAAACACCATATATTTT.

This chain joins TRBV9 and TRBJ1-1; possible D gene TRBD1, 5 bases. Germline values: CDR1 SGDLS, CDR2 YYNGEE. V was shortened by 7 bases and J by 1 base, with 23 bases between the two germline ends. The CDR3 sequence is 17 residues long. The DNA for the CDR3 is TGTGCCAGCGGAGAAGGGGCCTCCAGTAGTTCGAACACTGAAGCTTTCTTT. Translation gives CASGEGASSSSNTEAFF.

This clone appeared once. V usage is TRBV11-3 and J usage is TRBJ2-7, with TRBD2 matching over 13 bases. V dropped 5 bases and J dropped 12; count of bases not matched to a gene: 16. Germline CDR1 is SGHNT and CDR2 is YENEEA. The CDR3 is 16 amino acids. CDR3 DNA: TGTGCCAGCAGCCCCCCGGGGACTAGCGGGGCCTCGGCTGTGTACGTC. Its protein product is CASSPPGTSGASAVYV.

The chain recombines TRBV12-3 or TRBV12-4 with TRBJ2-1, with 8 bases identical to TRBD1. Unmatched junction bases numbered 9, after V lost 8 bases and J lost 12 bases. This CDR3 has 12 amino acids. The CDR3, as DNA: TGTGCCAGCGGGGACAGGAAACGGGTGCAGTTCTTC. This translates into CASGDRKRVQFF.

The chain combines TRBV12-5 with TRBJ2-6; TRBD1 aligns across 7 bases. Germline values: CDR1 LGHNT, CDR2 FRNRAP. Germline trimming cut 4 bases from V and 0 bases from J; bases unmatched to any gene: 3. The CDR3 length is 16 residues. The CDR3 reads CASGSRGHSGANVLTF. In DNA, the CDR3 is TGTGCTAGTGGTTCTAGGGGGCACTCTGGGGCCAACGTCCTGACTTTC.

This sequence joins TRBV2 and TRBJ1-1; weak D call: TRBD1 (6 bases). Deletions cut 1 base from V and 0 bases from J, with 6 bases between. The CDR3 has 14 amino acids. Per germline, CDR1 SNHLY and CDR2 FYNNEI. CDR3 sequence (DNA): TGTGCCAGCAGTGAAGACAGGGTGAACACTGAAGCTTTCTTT. It yields the protein CASSEDRVNTEAFF.